The rows below give T cell receptor beta chains drawn from one sample of a study of T and B cells in COVID-19 patients. TCRdb analysed the multiplex PCR reads with MiXCR anew, one entry per CDR3 protein. The table records 20,000 or so distinct CDR3 sequences, 30% to 35% of them present only once. Sequencing was carried out using blood. The receptors originated from a human donor who had recovered from COVID-19. CDR3s leave out the opening cysteine and the closing phenylalanine or tryptophan.

v_call: TRBV18
j_call: TRBJ1-6
cdr3_aa: ASSPAGNYNSPLH

v_call: TRBV5-1
j_call: TRBJ2-5
cdr3_aa: ASSLVPETQY

v_call: TRBV11-3
j_call: TRBJ2-7
cdr3_aa: ASSFPYGGTRGEQY

v_call: TRBV6-2/TRBV6-3
j_call: TRBJ2-3
cdr3_aa: ASRERLAGDRRDTQY

v_call: TRBV18
j_call: TRBJ1-1
cdr3_aa: ASSSDVEAF

v_call: TRBV6-2/TRBV6-3
j_call: TRBJ2-2
cdr3_aa: ASSFRTGMIGELF

v_call: TRBV4-2
j_call: TRBJ2-7
cdr3_aa: ASSQAYLGQLYEQY

v_call: TRBV27
j_call: TRBJ2-7
cdr3_aa: ASSSPGTGSYEQY

v_call: TRBV5-1
j_call: TRBJ1-1
cdr3_aa: ASSLTGVEAF

v_call: TRBV5-1
j_call: TRBJ2-7
cdr3_aa: ASSLGPGFHEQY

v_call: TRBV5-5
j_call: TRBJ2-7
cdr3_aa: ASSLVGAGPINYEQY

v_call: TRBV12-3/TRBV12-4
j_call: TRBJ1-2
cdr3_aa: ASSLRAAYYGYT

v_call: TRBV6-5
j_call: TRBJ2-7
cdr3_aa: ASITVNSYEQY